This is a list of T cell receptor beta chains from one sample in a study of PD-1 blockade in classical Hodgkin lymphoma. Some clones are missing from TCRdb's copy, which holds only in-frame ones; the method was immunoSEQ multiplex PCR. The table records about 30,000 clones, approximately 89% of them present only once. The sample comprised peripheral blood mononuclear cells (PBMCs). These receptors all stem from a human donor with classical Hodgkin lymphoma. Both conserved end residues are part of each CDR3. The D gene is left open where the match is weak. Size is omitted from some rows. Given values are once, few, many or a class for expanded clones.

V,J,D,size,CDR3,DNA
TRBV2,TRBJ2-1,TRBD2,-,CASSPLGGGHEQFF,TGTGCCAGCAGTCCCCTAGGCGGGGGGCACGAGCAGTTCTTC
TRBV15,TRBJ2-1,-,few,CATSTTADNEQFF,TGTGCCACCAGCACCACTGCCGACAATGAGCAGTTCTTC
TRBV29-1,TRBJ1-2,TRBD1,-,CSSRQGINYGYTF,TGCAGCTCCCGACAGGGGATCAACTATGGCTACACCTTC
TRBV4-1,TRBJ2-1,-,once,CASSQTSGFRGGQFF,TGCGCCAGCAGCCAAACGTCTGGGTTTAGGGGGGGGCAGTTCTTC
TRBV7-9,TRBJ2-5,TRBD2,-,CASSRLASGETQYF,TGTGCCAGCAGCCGACTAGCGTCGGGAGAGACCCAGTACTTC
TRBV4-2,TRBJ2-2,-,-,CASTGQNTGELFF,TGTGCCAGCACCGGACAGAACACCGGGGAGCTGTTTTTT
TRBV10-3,TRBJ2-7,TRBD2,-,CAISRLATNYEQYF,TGTGCCATCAGTCGACTAGCGACTAACTACGAGCAGTACTTC
TRBV7-2,TRBJ2-3,TRBD2,-,CASSLAASGISDTQYF,TGTGCCAGCAGCTTAGCAGCTAGCGGGATTTCAGATACGCAGTATTTT
TRBV28,TRBJ2-1,-,-,CASSMTGSQFF,TGTGCCAGCTCCATGACCGGGAGCCAATTCTTC
TRBV10-3,TRBJ1-2,-,few,CAISAKGPNYGYTF,TGTGCCATCAGTGCGAAGGGCCCTAACTATGGCTACACCTTC
TRBV4-1,TRBJ2-5,-,-,CASSQSSDQRETQYF,TGCGCCAGCAGCCAGTCCAGCGATCAGCGGGAGACCCAGTACTTC
TRBV18,TRBJ2-1,TRBD1,-,CASTLGQGAYNEQFF,TGTGCCAGCACTTTAGGACAGGGGGCCTACAATGAGCAGTTCTTC
TRBV7-7,TRBJ2-1,TRBD2,once,CASSLSGRGNEQFF,TGTGCCAGCAGCTTAAGCGGGAGGGGGAATGAGCAGTTCTTC
TRBV2,TRBJ1-5,-,few,CASNIGEGPSNQPQHF,TGTGCCAGCAACATAGGGGAGGGCCCTAGCAATCAGCCCCAGCATTTT
TRBV19,TRBJ1-2,-,-,CASSIGGFQGYTF,TGTGCCAGTAGTATCGGCGGGTTTCAGGGCTACACCTTC
TRBV7-3,TRBJ2-2,-,-,CASSLSGTETGELFF,TGTGCCAGCAGCTTAAGCGGGACAGAAACCGGGGAGCTGTTTTTT
TRBV5-1,TRBJ2-1,TRBD1,-,CASSFGTVYNEQFF,TGCGCCAGCAGCTTCGGGACAGTCTACAATGAGCAGTTCTTC
TRBV7-2,TRBJ2-1,-,-,CASSQSDHSYNEQFF,TGTGCCAGCAGCCAGTCGGACCACTCCTACAATGAGCAGTTCTTC
TRBV5-1,TRBJ1-2,-,-,CASSLEGSGYGYTF,TGCGCCAGCAGCTTGGAAGGGTCTGGCTATGGCTACACCTTC
TRBV19,TRBJ2-1,-,-,CASSIDPSGQGYEQFF,TGTGCCAGTAGTATAGATCCCTCCGGGCAAGGGTATGAGCAGTTCTTC
TRBV18,TRBJ1-2,TRBD1,once,CASSQTGTATNYGYTF,TGTGCCAGCTCACAGACCGGGACAGCTACTAACTATGGCTACACCTTC
TRBV15,TRBJ2-5,-,-,CATSRVQTPKETQYF,TGTGCCACCAGCAGAGTGCAGACCCCAAAAGAGACCCAGTACTTC
TRBV19,TRBJ2-7,TRBD1,-,CASSIPGQSYEQYF,TGTGCCAGTAGTATCCCGGGACAGAGTTACGAGCAGTACTTC
TRBV6-5,TRBJ2-1,-,-,CASSYSGRLGRNEQFF,TGTGCCAGCAGTTACTCCGGCAGGCTGGGCAGGAATGAGCAGTTCTTC
TRBV30,TRBJ1-5,-,-,CAWSNGNQPQHF,TGTGCCTGGAGTAACGGAAATCAGCCCCAGCATTTT
TRBV27,TRBJ2-7,-,-,CASRKPPLYEQYF,TGTGCCAGCAGAAAGCCCCCCCTCTACGAGCAGTACTTC
TRBV11-3,TRBJ2-5,TRBD2,-,CASSLGLAGVETQYF,TGTGCCAGCAGCCTGGGACTAGCGGGGGTAGAGACCCAGTACTTC
TRBV5-5,TRBJ2-5,-,-,CASSRAGQETQYF,TGTGCCAGCAGCAGGGCAGGTCAAGAGACCCAGTACTTC
TRBV6-5,TRBJ1-1,-,-,CASSYTGNTEAFF,TGTGCCAGCAGTTACACAGGGAACACTGAAGCTTTCTTT
TRBV2,TRBJ2-3,TRBD2,once,CASTWLAGADTQYF,TGTGCCAGCACGTGGCTAGCGGGAGCAGATACGCAGTATTTT
TRBV5-4,TRBJ2-2,-,-,CASSLGVLTGELFF,TGTGCCAGCAGCCTGGGAGTTCTGACCGGGGAGCTGTTTTTT
TRBV11-2,TRBJ2-7,-,-,CASSLSFAAGYEQYF,TGTGCCAGCAGCTTATCATTCGCAGCCGGCTACGAGCAGTACTTC
TRBV28,TRBJ1-2,TRBD1,-,CASSLNPGQGASSYGYTF,TGTGCCAGCAGTTTAAACCCAGGACAGGGCGCTTCTTCCTATGGCTACACCTTC
TRBV7-8,TRBJ2-5,TRBD2,-,CASSLLAGGYQETQYF,TGTGCCAGCAGCTTATTAGCGGGAGGGTACCAAGAGACCCAGTACTTC
TRBV20-1,TRBJ2-3,-,-,CSARPDTQYF,TGCAGTGCTAGGCCGGATACGCAGTATTTT
TRBV9,TRBJ2-5,TRBD1,-,CASSGTGIQETQYF,TGTGCCAGCAGCGGGACAGGTATCCAAGAGACCCAGTACTTC
TRBV6-5,TRBJ2-3,-,-,CASSYDPSRGTQYF,TGTGCCAGCAGTTACGACCCCTCCAGGGGTACGCAGTATTTT
TRBV5-1,TRBJ1-4,-,-,CASSPTDRPTNEKLFF,TGCGCCAGCAGCCCTACTGACAGGCCAACTAATGAAAAACTGTTTTTT
TRBV29-1,TRBJ2-3,-,-,CSVPWSGRTDTQYF,TGCAGCGTTCCATGGAGCGGACGCACAGATACGCAGTATTTT
TRBV5-4,TRBJ2-5,TRBD1,-,CASWTGPQGAQYF,TGTGCCAGCTGGACAGGACCCCAAGGGGCCCAGTACTTC
TRBV18,TRBJ2-2,-,-,CASSPGQNTGELFF,TGTGCCAGCTCACCGGGACAGAACACCGGGGAGCTGTTTTTT
TRBV29-1,TRBJ2-3,-,-,CSVVRSSTDTQYF,TGCAGCGTAGTGAGGTCCAGCACAGATACGCAGTATTTT
TRBV6-5,TRBJ2-2,-,once,CASSYPSGELFF,TGTGCCAGCAGTTACCCATCCGGGGAGCTGTTTTTT
TRBV19,TRBJ2-7,TRBD2,-,CASSMTSDSYEQYF,TGTGCCAGTAGTATGACTAGCGACTCCTACGAGCAGTACTTC
TRBV4-3,TRBJ1-4,-,-,CASSDLGEKLFF,TGCGCCAGCAGTGATCTTGGTGAAAAACTGTTTTTT
TRBV7-9,TRBJ2-3,-,once,CASSPALGAADTQYF,TGTGCCAGCAGCCCAGCTTTAGGGGCCGCAGATACGCAGTATTTT
TRBV5-1,TRBJ2-5,TRBD1,-,CASSSTQGSETQYF,TGCGCCAGCAGCTCCACACAGGGGTCAGAGACCCAGTACTTC
TRBV27,TRBJ2-5,-,once,CASGWWFGETQYF,TGTGCCAGCGGATGGTGGTTTGGGGAGACCCAGTACTTC
TRBV27,TRBJ2-5,TRBD1,-,CASSRDRGQTQYF,TGTGCCAGCAGCCGGGACAGGGGGCAGACCCAGTACTTC
TRBV10-3,TRBJ1-2,TRBD1,-,CAISAAGTGGGYTF,TGTGCCATCAGTGCCGCGGGGACAGGGGGTGGCTACACCTTC
TRBV18,TRBJ1-5,TRBD1,-,CASSRDRDQPQHF,TGTGCCAGCTCACGAGACAGGGACCAGCCCCAGCATTTT